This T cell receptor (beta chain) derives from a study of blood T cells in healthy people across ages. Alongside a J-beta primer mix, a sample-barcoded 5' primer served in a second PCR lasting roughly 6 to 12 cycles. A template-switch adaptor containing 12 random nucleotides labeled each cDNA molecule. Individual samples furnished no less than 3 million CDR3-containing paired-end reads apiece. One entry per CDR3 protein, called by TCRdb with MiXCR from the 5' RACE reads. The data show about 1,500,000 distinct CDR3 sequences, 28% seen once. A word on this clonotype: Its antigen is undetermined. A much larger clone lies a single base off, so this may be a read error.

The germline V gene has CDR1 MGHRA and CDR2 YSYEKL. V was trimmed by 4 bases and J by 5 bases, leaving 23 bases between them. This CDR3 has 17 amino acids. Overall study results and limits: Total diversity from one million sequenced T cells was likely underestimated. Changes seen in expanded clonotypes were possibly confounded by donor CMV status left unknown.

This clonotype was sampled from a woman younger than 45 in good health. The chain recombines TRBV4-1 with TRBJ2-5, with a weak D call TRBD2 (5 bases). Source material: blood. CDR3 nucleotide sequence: TGCGCCAGCAGCCCGGGGTCATCGGGCGACTGCAGGGAGACCCAGTACTTC. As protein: CASSPGSSGDCRETQYF.